Given below is one T cell receptor (beta chain) in context. What antigen it recognizes has not been identified. Base qualities are not provided; no much larger clone lies one nucleotide away. The germline V gene specifies SGHTS as CDR1 and YDEGEE as CDR2. After removal of 2 bases from V and 3 bases from J, the junction retains 10 bases not matched to a gene. The CDR3 contains 17 residues, cysteine and phenylalanine counted. Just CDR3 DNA is preserved here, 51 bases in frame from base 1. This sample stems from a study of blood T cell repertoires in COVID-19 (dated by TCRdb to the early 2020s). Describing the broader study: The collaborator samples originated in the United States, Italy and Spain and spanned the acute and convalescent phases of COVID-19. The repertoires were made available in a free public database intended to serve as a resource for research on the immune response to SARS-CoV-2. The prospective study material was composed of cDNA or gDNA derived from T cells, B-cell-depleted T cells, or PBMCs. Samples came from the ongoing ImmuneRACE study (first 160 participants) plus 1,254 subjects from 6 global collaborators. HLA class I and class II types, where available, came from metadata supplied by the sample provider rather than from assay-based typing. Deeply sampled blood TCRbeta repertoires from subjects exposed to, actively infected with, or recovered from COVID-19 were included in the dataset. A de-identified subject ID, COVID-19 status, age in years and sex were almost always included in the sample metadata. What the work shows at the level of the full study, not this receptor alone: The amount of clinical and demographic metadata varied by source and participant and was provided uncurated.

TCRbeta CDR3 regions were amplified from genomic DNA by means of the immunoSEQ Assay, a bias-controlled multiplex PCR. As for how the authors treated the data: The number of nucleated cells in each sample was estimated by amplification of reference gene primers within the assay. To quantify the absolute abundance of each unique TCRbeta CDR3 rearrangement, sequence reads were collapsed and filtered. Productive Simpson clonality was computed per sample as the square root of Simpson's diversity index over productive rearrangements. In TCRdb, the immuneACCESS table is reduced to in-frame sequences with V and J assigned. These tables do not hold every clone; where another copy was compared, an unresolved V gene accounts for under half, and the others remain unexplained. V, J and clone size derive from that table, while D and trimming were established from the DNA sequence. The sample has 250,000 to 350,000 clones on record, approximately 88% of them singletons. The top ten hold almost 1.5% of the sample.

One collaborating source in Seattle enrolled patients while the patients were actively infected and followed the patients over time throughout the course of disease. Each collaborating institution followed its own protocols to collect whole blood in K2EDTA tubes. For TCRbeta analysis, collaborator samples were shipped as frozen whole blood, as isolated PBMCs, or as DNA extracted from either sample type. This sequence uses TRBV5-8 and TRBJ2-7; TRBD2 aligns with 11 central bases. This TCR derives from a human donor with COVID-19, enrolled during active disease. The donor label of this sample is uncertain. The sample comprised peripheral blood. This receptor carries the CDR3 CASSFTLAGGKNYEQYF. The DNA sequence is as follows: TGTGCCAGCAGCTTTACATTAGCGGGAGGGAAAAACTACGAGCAGTACTTC.